This T cell receptor beta chain was found in a study of identifying expanded T cells in peripheral blood. The study's findings and limits: Two-week clone count variance significantly increased as total template count grew. Differentially abundant clones: around 1.2 between replicates, approximately 16 at roughly 2 weeks, less than 20 at four.

Trimming cost V 0 bases and J 3 bases, with 9 bases left between them. Per germline, CDR1 MNHEY and CDR2 SVGAGI. This CDR3 spans 14 amino acids. During the collection period, no donor immune events like infections were recorded. This clone was observed once. Its antigen is unknown. Repertoires were generated with immunoSEQ multiplex PCR, while TCRdb's copy carries only in-frame clones and drops some. Of around 100,000 clones in the sample, over 80% were seen once. J is TRBJ2-7 and V is TRBV6-5; D remains unclear. The sequence was collected from a person aged 18 to 75 in good health. The sample consisted of blood. CDR3 amino acids: CASSYSSFHYEQYF. The CDR3 bases are TGTGCCAGCAGTTACTCGAGTTTCCACTACGAGCAGTACTTC.